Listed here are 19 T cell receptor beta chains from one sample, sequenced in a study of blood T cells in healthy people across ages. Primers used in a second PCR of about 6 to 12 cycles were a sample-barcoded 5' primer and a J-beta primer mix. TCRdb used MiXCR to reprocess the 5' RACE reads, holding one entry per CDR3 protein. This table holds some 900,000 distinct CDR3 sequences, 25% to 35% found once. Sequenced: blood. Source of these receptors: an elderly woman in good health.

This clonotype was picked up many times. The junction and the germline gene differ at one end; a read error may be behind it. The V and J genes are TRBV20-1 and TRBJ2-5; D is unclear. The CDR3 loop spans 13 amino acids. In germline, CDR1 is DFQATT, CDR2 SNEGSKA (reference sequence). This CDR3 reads CSARDRTKETQYF. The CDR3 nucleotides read TGCAGTGCGAGAGACCGGACCAAAGAGACCCAGTACTTC.

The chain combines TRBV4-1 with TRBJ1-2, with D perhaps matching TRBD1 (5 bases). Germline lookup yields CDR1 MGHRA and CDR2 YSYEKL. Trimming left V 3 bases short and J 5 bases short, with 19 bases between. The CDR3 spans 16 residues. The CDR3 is CASSHLQGQGFYGYTF. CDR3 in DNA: TGCGCCAGCAGCCACCTCCAGGGCCAGGGTTTTTATGGCTACACCTTC.

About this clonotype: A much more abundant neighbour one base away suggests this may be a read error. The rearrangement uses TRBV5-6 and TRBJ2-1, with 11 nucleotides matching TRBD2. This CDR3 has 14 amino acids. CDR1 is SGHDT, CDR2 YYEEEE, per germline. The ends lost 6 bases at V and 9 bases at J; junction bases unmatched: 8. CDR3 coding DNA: TGTGCCAGCAACAGACTAGCGGGGCACAGTGAGCAGTTCTTC. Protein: CASNRLAGHSEQFF.

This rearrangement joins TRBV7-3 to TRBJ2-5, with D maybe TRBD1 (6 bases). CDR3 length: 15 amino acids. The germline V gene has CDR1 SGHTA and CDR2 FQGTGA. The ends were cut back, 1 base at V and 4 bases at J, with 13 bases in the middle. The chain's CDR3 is CASSLIGGRLETQYF. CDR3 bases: TGTGCCAGCAGCTTAATTGGGGGCCGGTTAGAGACCCAGTACTTC.

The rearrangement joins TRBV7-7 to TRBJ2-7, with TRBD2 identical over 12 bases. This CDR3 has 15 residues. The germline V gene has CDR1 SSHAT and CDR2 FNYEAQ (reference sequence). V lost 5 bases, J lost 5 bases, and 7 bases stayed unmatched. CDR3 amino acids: CASSTGTSGHHEQYF. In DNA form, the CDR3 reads TGTGCCAGCAGCACAGGGACTAGCGGGCATCACGAGCAGTACTTC.

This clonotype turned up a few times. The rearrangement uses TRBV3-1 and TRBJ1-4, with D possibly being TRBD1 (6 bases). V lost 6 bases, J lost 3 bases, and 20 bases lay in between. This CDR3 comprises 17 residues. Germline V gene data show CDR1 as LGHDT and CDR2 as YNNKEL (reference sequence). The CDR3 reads CASSRNQFRGANEKLFF. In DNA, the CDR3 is TGTGCCAGCAGTCGAAACCAATTCAGGGGAGCTAATGAAAAACTGTTTTTT.

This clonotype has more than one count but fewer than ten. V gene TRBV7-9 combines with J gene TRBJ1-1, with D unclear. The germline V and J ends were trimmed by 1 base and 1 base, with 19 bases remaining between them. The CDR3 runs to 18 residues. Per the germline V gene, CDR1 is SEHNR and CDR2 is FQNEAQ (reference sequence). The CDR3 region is CASSLGGRSGHGNTEAFF. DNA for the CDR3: TGTGCCAGCAGCTTAGGAGGAAGATCTGGGCATGGGAACACTGAAGCTTTCTTT. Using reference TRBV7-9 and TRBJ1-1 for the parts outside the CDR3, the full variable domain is DTGVSQNPRHKITKRGQNVTFRCDPISEHNRLYWYRQTLGQGPEFLTYFQNEAQLEKSRLLSDRFSAERPKGSFSTLEIQRTEQGDSAMYLCASSLGGRSGHGNTEAFFGQGTRLTVV.

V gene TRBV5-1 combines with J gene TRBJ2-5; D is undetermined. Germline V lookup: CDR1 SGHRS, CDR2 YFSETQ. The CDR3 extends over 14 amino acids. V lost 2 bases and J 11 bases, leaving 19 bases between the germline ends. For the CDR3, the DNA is TGCGCCAGCAGCTTTGGGCCAGCAGGCAATGAGCAGTACTTC. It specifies CASSFGPAGNEQYF.

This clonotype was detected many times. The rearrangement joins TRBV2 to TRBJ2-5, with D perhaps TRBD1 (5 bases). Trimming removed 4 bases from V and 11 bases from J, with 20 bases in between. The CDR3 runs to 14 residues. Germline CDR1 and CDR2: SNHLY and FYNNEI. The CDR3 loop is CASSGGQGSGEQYF. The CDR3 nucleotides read TGTGCCAGCAGTGGTGGGCAGGGTTCAGGAGAGCAGTACTTC.

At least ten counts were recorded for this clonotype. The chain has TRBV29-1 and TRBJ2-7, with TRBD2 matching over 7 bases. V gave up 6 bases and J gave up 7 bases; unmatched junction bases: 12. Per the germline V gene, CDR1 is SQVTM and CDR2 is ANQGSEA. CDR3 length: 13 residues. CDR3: CSVSWGSGREQYF. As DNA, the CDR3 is TGCAGCGTCTCCTGGGGGTCCGGGAGGGAGCAGTACTTC.

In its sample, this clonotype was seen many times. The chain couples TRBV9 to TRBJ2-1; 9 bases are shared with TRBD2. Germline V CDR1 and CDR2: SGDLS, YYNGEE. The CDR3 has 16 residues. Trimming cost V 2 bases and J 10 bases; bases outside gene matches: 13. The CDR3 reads CASSVLSRVAGEEQFF. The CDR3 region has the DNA TGTGCCAGCAGCGTTCTCAGTCGGGTAGCGGGGGAGGAGCAGTTCTTC.

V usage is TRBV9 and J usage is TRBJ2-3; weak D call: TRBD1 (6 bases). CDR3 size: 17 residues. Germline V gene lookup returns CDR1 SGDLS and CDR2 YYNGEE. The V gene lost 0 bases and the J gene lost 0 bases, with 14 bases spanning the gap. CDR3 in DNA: TGTGCCAGCAGCGTAGTAGGGGTAGGGGGAAGCACAGATACGCAGTATTTT. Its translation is CASSVVGVGGSTDTQYF.

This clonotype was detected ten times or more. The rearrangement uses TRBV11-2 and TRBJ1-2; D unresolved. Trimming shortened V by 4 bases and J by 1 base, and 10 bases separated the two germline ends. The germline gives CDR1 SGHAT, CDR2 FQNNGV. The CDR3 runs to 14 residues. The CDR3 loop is CASSSRLINYGYTF. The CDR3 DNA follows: TGTGCCAGCAGCTCCAGACTAATTAACTATGGCTACACCTTC.

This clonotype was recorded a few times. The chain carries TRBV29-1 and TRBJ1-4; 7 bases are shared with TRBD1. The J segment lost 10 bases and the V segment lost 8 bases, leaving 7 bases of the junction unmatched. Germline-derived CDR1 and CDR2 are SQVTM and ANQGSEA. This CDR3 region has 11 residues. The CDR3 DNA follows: TGCAGCACAGACAGGGAGGGAAAACTGTTTTTT. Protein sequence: CSTDREGKLFF.

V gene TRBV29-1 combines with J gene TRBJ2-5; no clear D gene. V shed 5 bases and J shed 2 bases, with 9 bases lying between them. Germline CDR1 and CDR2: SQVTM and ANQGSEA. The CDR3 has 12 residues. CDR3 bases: TGCAGCGTTATCGCCAGTCAAGAGACCCAGTACTTC. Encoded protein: CSVIASQETQYF.

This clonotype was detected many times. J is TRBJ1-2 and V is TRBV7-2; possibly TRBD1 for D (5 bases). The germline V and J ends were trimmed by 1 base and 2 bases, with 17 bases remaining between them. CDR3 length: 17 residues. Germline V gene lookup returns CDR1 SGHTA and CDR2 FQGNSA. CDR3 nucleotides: TGTGCCAGCAGCTTAGGGATCCCAGGGTTCCGGAACTATGGCTACACCTTC. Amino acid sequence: CASSLGIPGFRNYGYTF.

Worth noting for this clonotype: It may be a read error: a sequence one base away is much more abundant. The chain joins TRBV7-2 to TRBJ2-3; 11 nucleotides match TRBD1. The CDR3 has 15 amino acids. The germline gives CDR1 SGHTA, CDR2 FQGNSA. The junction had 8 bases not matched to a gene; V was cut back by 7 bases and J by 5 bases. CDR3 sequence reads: CASNRTGGKGDTQYF. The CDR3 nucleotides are TGTGCCAGCAACCGGACAGGGGGCAAGGGAGATACGCAGTATTTT.

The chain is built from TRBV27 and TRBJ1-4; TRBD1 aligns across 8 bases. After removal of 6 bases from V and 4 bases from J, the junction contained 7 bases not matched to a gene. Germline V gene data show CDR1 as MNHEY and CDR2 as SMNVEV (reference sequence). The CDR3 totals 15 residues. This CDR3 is CASRPGQGDNEKLFF. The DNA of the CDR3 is TGTGCCAGCAGACCTGGACAGGGAGATAATGAAAAACTGTTTTTT.

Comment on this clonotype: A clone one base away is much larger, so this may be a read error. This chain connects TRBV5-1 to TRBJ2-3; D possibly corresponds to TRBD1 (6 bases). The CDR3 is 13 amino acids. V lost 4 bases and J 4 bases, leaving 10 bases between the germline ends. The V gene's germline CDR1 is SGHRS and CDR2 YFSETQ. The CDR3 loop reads CASSREGADTQYF. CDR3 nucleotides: TGCGCCAGCAGCCGAGAGGGGGCAGATACGCAGTATTTT. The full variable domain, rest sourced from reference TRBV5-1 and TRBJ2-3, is KAGVTQTPRYLIKTRGQQVTLSCSPISGHRSVSWYQQTPGQGLQFLFEYFSETQRNKGNFPGRFSGRQFSNSRSEMNVSTLELGDSALYLCASSREGADTQYFGPGTRLTVL.